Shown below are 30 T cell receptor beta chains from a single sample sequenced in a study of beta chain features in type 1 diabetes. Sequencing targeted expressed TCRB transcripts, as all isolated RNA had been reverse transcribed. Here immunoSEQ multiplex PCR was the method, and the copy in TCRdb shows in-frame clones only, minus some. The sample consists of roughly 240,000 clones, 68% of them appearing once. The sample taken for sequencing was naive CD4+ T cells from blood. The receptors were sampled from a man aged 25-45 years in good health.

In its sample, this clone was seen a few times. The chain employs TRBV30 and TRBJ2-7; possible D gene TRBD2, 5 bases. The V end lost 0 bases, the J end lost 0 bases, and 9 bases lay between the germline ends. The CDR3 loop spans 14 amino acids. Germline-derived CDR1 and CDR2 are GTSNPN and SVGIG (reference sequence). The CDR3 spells CAWSVSTTSYEQYF. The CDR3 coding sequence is TGTGCCTGGAGTGTATCGACTACCTCCTACGAGCAGTACTTC. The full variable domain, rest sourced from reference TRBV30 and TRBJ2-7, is SQTIHQWPATLVQPVGSPLSLECTVEGTSNPNLYWYRQAAGRGLQLLFYSVGIGQISSEVPQNLSASRPQDRQFILSSKKLLLSDSGFYLCAWSVSTTSYEQYFGPGTRLTVT.

The CDR3 bases are TGCAGCGTTGAGGTCAGGGCGGGGACTGAAGCTTTCTTT. It translates to CSVEVRAGTEAFF. J is TRBJ1-1 and V is TRBV29-1; TRBD1 might be the D (5 bases). Per the germline V gene, CDR1 is SQVTM and CDR2 is ANQGSEA. The length of the CDR3 is 13 residues. V lost 3 bases and J 5 bases, leaving 13 bases between the germline ends.

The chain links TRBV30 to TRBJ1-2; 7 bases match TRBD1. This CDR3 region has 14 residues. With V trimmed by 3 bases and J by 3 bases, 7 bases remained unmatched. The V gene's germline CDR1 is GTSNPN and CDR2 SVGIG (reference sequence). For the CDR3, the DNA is TGTGCCTGGAGATTAACAGGGGCTTACTATGGCTACACCTTC. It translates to CAWRLTGAYYGYTF.

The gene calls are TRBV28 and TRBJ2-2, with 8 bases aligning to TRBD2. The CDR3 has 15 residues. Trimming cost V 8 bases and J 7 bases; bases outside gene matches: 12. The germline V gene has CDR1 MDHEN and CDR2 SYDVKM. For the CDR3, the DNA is TGTGCCAGCGGATCCGCGGGAGGAGTGATCGGGGAGCTGTTTTTT. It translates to CASGSAGGVIGELFF.

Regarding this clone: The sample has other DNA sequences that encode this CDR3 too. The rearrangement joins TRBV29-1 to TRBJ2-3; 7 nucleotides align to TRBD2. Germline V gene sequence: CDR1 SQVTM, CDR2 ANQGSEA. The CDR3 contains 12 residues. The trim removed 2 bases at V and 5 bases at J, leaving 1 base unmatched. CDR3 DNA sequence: TGCAGCGTTGAACCGGGGGGAGATACGCAGTATTTT. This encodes CSVEPGGDTQYF.

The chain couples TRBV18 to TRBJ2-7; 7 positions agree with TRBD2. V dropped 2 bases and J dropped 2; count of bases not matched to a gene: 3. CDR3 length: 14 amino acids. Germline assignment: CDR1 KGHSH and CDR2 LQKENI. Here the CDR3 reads CASSPSGRAYEQYF. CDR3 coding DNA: TGTGCCAGCTCACCAAGTGGGAGGGCCTACGAGCAGTACTTC.

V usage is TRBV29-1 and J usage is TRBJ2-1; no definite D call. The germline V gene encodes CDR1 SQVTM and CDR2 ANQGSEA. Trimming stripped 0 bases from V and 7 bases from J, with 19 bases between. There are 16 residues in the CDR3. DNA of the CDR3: TGCAGCGTTGAAGATCGGCACACCCGATTAGTTAATGAGCAGTTCTTC. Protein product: CSVEDRHTRLVNEQFF.

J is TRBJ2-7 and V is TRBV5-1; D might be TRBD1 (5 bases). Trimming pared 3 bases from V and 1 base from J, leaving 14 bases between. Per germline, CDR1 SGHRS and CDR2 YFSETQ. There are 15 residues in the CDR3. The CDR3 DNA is TGCGCCAGCAGCTCCAGGGCCGGCCGATCCTACGAGCAGTACTTC. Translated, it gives CASSSRAGRSYEQYF.

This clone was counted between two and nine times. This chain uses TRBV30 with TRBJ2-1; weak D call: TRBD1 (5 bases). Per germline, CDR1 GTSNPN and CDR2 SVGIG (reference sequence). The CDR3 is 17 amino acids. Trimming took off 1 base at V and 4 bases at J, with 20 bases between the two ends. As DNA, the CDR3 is TGTGCCTGGAGTGGGGGCCGAAAAGCAGGGCAATACAATGAGCAGTTCTTC. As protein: CAWSGGRKAGQYNEQFF.

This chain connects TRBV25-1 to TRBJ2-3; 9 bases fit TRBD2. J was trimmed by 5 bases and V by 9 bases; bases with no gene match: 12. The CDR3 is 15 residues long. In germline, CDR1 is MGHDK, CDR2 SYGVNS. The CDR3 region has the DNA TGTGCCAGGGGAAAGGTAGCGGGGGACCAAGATACGCAGTATTTT. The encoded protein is CARGKVAGDQDTQYF.

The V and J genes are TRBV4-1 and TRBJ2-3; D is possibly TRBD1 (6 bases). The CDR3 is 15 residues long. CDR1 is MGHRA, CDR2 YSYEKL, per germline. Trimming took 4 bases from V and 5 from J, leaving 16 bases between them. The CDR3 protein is CASSRDIHREDTQYF. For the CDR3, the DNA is TGCGCCAGCAGCCGAGACATCCACAGGGAAGATACGCAGTATTTT.

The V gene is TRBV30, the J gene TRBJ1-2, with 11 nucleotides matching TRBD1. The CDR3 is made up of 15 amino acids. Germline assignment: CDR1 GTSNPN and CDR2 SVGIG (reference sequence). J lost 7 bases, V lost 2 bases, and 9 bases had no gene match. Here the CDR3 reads CAWSPWTGGESGYTF. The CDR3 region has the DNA TGTGCCTGGAGTCCCTGGACAGGGGGCGAGAGTGGCTACACCTTC.

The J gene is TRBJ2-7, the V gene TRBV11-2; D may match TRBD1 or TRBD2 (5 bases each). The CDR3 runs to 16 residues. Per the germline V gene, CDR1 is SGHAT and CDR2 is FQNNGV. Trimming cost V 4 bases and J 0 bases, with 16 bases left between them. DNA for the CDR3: TGTGCCAGCAGCTCCCTAGGGACGGCTATCTCCTACGAGCAGTACTTC. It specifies CASSSLGTAISYEQYF.

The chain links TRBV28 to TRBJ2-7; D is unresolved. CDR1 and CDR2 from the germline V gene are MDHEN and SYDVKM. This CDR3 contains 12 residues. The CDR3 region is CASSLPLGLVSV. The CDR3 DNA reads TGTGCCAGCAGTCTCCCCCTGGGCCTAGTTTCGGTC.

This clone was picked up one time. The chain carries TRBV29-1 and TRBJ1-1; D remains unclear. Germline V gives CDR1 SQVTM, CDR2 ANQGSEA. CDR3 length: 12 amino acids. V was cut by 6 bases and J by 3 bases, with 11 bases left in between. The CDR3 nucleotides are TGCAGCGTGCACGGGAGGTACACTGAAGCTTTCTTT. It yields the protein CSVHGRYTEAFF.

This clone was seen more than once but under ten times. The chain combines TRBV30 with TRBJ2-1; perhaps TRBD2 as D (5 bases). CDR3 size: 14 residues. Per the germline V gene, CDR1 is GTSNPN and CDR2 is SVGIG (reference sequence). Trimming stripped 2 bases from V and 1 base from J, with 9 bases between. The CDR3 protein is CAWSTSGSYNEQFF. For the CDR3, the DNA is TGTGCCTGGAGTACCAGCGGTTCCTACAATGAGCAGTTCTTC.

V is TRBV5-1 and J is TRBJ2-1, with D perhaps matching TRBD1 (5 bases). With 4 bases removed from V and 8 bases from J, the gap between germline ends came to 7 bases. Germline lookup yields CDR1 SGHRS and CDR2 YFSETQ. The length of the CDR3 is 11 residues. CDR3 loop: CASSVRDEQFF. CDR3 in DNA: TGCGCCAGCAGCGTCAGGGATGAGCAGTTCTTC.

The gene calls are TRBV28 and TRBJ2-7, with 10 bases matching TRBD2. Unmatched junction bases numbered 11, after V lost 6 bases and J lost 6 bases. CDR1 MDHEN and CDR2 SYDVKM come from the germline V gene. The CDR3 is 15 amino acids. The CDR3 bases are TGTGCCAGCAGACCCCTTGAACTAGCGGGGTCCGAGCAGTACTTC. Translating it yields CASRPLELAGSEQYF. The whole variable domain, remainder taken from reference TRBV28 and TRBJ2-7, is DVKVTQSSRYLVKRTGEKVFLECVQDMDHENMFWYRQDPGLGLRLIYFSYDVKMKEKGDIPEGYSVSREKKERFSLILESASTNQTSMYLCASRPLELAGSEQYFGPGTRLTVT.

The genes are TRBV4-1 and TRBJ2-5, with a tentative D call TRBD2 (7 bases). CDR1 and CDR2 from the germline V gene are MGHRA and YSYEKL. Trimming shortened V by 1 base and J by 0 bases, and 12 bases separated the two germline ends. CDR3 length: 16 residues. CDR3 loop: CASSQAGGRYQETQYF. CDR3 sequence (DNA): TGCGCCAGCAGCCAAGCCGGGGGGCGCTACCAAGAGACCCAGTACTTC.

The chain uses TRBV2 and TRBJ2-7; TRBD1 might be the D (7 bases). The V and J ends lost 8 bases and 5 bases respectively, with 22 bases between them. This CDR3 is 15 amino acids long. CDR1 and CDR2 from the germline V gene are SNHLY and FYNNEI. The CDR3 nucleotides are TGTGCCAGCCAAACGGGAGTGCAGGGGGTCAACGAGCAGTACTTC. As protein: CASQTGVQGVNEQYF.

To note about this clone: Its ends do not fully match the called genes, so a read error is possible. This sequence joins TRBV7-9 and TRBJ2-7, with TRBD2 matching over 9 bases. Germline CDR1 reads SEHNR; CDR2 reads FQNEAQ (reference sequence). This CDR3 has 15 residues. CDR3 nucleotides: TGTGCCAGCAGCCCACGGGGGACTAGCTCCGACGAGCAGTACTTC. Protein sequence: CASSPRGTSSDEQYF.

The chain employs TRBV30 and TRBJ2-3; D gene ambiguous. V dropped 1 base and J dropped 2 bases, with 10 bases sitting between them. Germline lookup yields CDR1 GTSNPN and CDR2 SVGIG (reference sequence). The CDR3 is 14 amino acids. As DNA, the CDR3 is TGTGCCTGGAGTGGATCCATATTCACAGATACGCAGTATTTT. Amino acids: CAWSGSIFTDTQYF.

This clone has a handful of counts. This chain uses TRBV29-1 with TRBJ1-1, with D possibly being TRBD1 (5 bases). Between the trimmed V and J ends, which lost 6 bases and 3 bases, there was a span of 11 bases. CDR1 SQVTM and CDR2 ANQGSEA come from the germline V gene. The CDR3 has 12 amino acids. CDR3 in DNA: TGCAGCGTAAGACAGAGTCACACTGAAGCTTTCTTT. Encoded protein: CSVRQSHTEAFF.

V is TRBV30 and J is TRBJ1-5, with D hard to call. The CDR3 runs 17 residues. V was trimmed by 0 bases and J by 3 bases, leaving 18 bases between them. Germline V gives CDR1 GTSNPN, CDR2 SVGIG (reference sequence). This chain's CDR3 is CAWSVGWAVPSNQPQHF. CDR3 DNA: TGTGCCTGGAGTGTAGGGTGGGCAGTGCCCTCCAATCAGCCCCAGCATTTT.

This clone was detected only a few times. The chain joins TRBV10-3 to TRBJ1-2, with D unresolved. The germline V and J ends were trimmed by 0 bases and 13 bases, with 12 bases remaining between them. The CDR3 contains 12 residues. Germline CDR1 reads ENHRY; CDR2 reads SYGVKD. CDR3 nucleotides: TGTGCCATCAGTGAGTCGGTGGGTGAACTCACCTTC. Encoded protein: CAISESVGELTF.

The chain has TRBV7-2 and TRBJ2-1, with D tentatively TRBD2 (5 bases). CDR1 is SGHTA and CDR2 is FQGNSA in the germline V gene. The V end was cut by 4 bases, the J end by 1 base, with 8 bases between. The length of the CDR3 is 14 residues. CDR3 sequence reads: CASSSGGSYNEQFF. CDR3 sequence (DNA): TGTGCCAGCAGCTCCGGAGGATCCTACAATGAGCAGTTCTTC.

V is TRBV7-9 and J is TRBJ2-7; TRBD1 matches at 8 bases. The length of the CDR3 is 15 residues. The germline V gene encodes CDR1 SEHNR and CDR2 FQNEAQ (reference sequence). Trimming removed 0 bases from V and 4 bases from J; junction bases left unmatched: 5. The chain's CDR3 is CASSLASQGAYEQYF. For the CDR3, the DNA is TGTGCCAGCAGCTTAGCTAGTCAGGGGGCTTACGAGCAGTACTTC.

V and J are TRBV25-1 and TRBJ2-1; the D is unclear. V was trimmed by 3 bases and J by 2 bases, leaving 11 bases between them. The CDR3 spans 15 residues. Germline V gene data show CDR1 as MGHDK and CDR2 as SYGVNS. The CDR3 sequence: CASSELARTYNEQFF. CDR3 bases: TGTGCCAGCAGTGAGCTGGCGAGAACCTACAATGAGCAGTTCTTC.

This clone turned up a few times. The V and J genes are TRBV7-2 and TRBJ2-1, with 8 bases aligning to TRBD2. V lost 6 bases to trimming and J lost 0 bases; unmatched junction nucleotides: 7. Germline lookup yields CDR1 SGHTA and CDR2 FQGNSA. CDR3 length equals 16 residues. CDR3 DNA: TGTGCCAGCAGATCCCGACTAGCGAACTCCTACAATGAGCAGTTCTTC. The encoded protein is CASRSRLANSYNEQFF.

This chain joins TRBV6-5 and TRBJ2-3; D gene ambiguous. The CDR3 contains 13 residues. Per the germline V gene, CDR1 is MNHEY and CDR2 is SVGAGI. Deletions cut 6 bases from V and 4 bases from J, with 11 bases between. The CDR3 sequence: CASSRRVADTQYF. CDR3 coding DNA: TGTGCCAGCAGCCGACGGGTGGCAGATACGCAGTATTTT.